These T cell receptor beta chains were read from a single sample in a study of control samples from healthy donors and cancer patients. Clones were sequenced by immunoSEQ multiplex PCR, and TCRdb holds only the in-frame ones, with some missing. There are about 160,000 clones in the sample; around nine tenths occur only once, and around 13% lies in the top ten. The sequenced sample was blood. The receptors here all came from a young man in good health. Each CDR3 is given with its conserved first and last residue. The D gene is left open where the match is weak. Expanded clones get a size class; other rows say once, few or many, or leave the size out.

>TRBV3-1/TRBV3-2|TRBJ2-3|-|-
TGTGCCAGCAGCCCCAGGGGGGCACCTAGCACAGATACGCAGTATTTT
CASSPRGAPSTDTQYF
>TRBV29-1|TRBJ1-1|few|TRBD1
TGCAGCGTCGTGACAGGGGGGAACACTGAAGCTTTCTTT
CSVVTGGNTEAFF
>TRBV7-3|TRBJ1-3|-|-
TGTGCCAGCAGCTTAAATGCGGGAAACACCATATATTTT
CASSLNAGNTIYF
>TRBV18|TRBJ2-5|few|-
TGTGCCAGCTCACGCGGGATGCAAGAGACCCAGTACTTC
CASSRGMQETQYF
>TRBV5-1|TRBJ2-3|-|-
TGCGCCAGCAGCTTACCTAGCACAGATACGCAGTATTTT
CASSLPSTDTQYF
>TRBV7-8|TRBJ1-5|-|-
TGTGCCAGCAGCTCCCTAACCTTACACCGATATAGCAATCAGCCCCAGCATTTT
CASSSLTLHRYSNQPQHF
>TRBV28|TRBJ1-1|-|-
TGTGCCAGCAGTTTAGCAGTGAGGCACACTGAAGCTTTCTTT
CASSLAVRHTEAFF
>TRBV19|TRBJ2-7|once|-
TGTGCCAGTAGTAACGGGATGCCAAATTTCTACGAGCAGTACTTC
CASSNGMPNFYEQYF
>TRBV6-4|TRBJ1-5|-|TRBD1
TGTGCCAGCAGTGACTCAGGACAGGGACCCAATCAGCCCCAGCATTTT
CASSDSGQGPNQPQHF
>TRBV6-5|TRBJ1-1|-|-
TGTGCCAGCACTCCCCCGGGGGGCCGGAACACTGAAGCTTTCTTT
CASTPPGGRNTEAFF
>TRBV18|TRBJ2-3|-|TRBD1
TGTGCCAGCTCACGCTCGACAGGGGGCACCTTCGCTAGCACAGATACGCAGTATTTT
CASSRSTGGTFASTDTQYF